The 12 T cell receptor beta chains below come from one sample, sequenced in a study of blood T cell repertoires in COVID-19 (dated by TCRdb to 2018 to 2020). The library was produced with the immunoSEQ multiplex PCR assay. The clones in this table, taken by TCRdb from immuneACCESS, are in-frame only. Not every clone is retained; where verified, under half of the shortfall comes from an unresolved V gene, and the cause of the rest is unknown. The sample has about 98,000 clones on record, roughly 82% of them singletons. Of the sample, 11% is held by the ten largest clones. The sequencing sample was made of peripheral blood. These receptors all come from a man aged 65 to 79 with active or convalescent COVID-19.

Only a few counts were recorded for this clone. The chain joins TRBV7-6 to TRBJ1-6; the match to TRBD1 covers 9 bases. CDR1 is SGHVS and CDR2 is FNYEAQ in the germline V gene. This CDR3 spans 14 amino acids. V trimming: 5 bases; J trimming: 10 bases; junction bases outside the gene matches: 6. CDR3 protein: CASSLGTGRSPLHF. The DNA for the CDR3 is TGTGCCAGCAGCCTTGGGACAGGGCGATCACCCCTCCACTTT. Variable domain in full (rest from reference TRBV7-6 and TRBJ1-6): GAGVSQSPRYKVTKRGQDVALRCDPISGHVSLYWYRQALGQGPEFLTYFNYEAQQDKSGLPNDRFSAERPEGSISTLTIQRTEQRDSAMYRCASSLGTGRSPLHFGNGTRLTVT.

V and J are TRBV2 and TRBJ1-5, with D possibly matching TRBD1 (5 bases). The germline CDR1 and CDR2 sequences are SNHLY and FYNNEI. The length of the CDR3 is 14 residues. Trimming cost V 8 bases and J 6 bases, with 17 bases left between them. CDR3 coding DNA: TGTGCCAGCGATTCCCAGGGATCTTCTCAGCCCCAGCATTTT. This sequence encodes CASDSQGSSQPQHF.

The chain is built from TRBV19 and TRBJ1-6, with TRBD1 matching over 8 bases. CDR3 length: 16 amino acids. The V and J ends lost 6 bases and 0 bases, in that order; junction bases with no gene match: 4. The germline CDR1 and CDR2 sequences are LNHDA and SQIVND (reference sequence). In DNA, the CDR3 is TGTGCCAGTAGGGACAGGGTGAACTCCTATAATTCACCCCTCCACTTT. Its protein product is CASRDRVNSYNSPLHF.

This clone was found once. This rearrangement joins TRBV9 to TRBJ2-5, with D possibly matching TRBD2 (5 bases). The CDR3 length is 14 residues. Trimming took off 0 bases at V and 5 bases at J, with 11 bases between the two ends. In germline, CDR1 is SGDLS, CDR2 YYNGEE. CDR3: CASSVAAGRETQYF. The DNA for the CDR3 is TGTGCCAGCAGCGTAGCCGCGGGCAGGGAGACCCAGTACTTC.

Here the CDR3 reads CASSPNTGCTEAFF. For the CDR3, the DNA is TGCGCCAGCAGCCCGAATACAGGGTGCACTGAAGCTTTCTTT. This chain joins TRBV23-1 and TRBJ1-1, with a possible D match to TRBD1 (6 bases). TRBV23-1 belongs to the ORF category, with a function that is uncertain. V was cut by 6 bases and J by 4 bases, with 15 bases left in between. The CDR3 has 14 residues.

This clone occurred a few times. This chain connects TRBV6-6 to TRBJ1-1, with 9 bases that match TRBD1. The length of the CDR3 is 18 residues. Germline V lookup: CDR1 MNHNY, CDR2 SVGAGI (reference sequence). Trimming cost V 6 bases and J 1 base; bases outside gene matches: 15. CDR3: CASRRHPGTGSRNTEAFF. For the CDR3, the DNA is TGTGCCAGCAGGCGACACCCCGGGACAGGGTCTAGGAACACTGAAGCTTTCTTT.

V is TRBV6-2 or TRBV6-3 and J is TRBJ2-7, with D possibly being TRBD2 (6 bases). Germline V gene data show CDR1 as MNHEY and CDR2 as SVGEGT. The CDR3 loop spans 14 amino acids. The V end was cut by 0 bases, the J end by 6 bases, with 12 bases between. The CDR3 nucleotides are TGTGCCAGCAGTTACTCCCCGGGACTCTCCGAGCAGTACTTC. Protein: CASSYSPGLSEQYF.

The J gene is TRBJ1-6, the V gene TRBV19, with TRBD1 matching 10 bases. From germline, CDR1 is LNHDA and CDR2 SQIVND (reference sequence). V was clipped by 10 bases and J by 7 bases; unmatched bases: 7. There are 14 residues in the CDR3. The CDR3 nucleotides are TGTGCCAACCCGACAGGGGGCGGGAATTCACCCCTCCACTTT. As protein: CANPTGGGNSPLHF.

The CDR3 DNA is TGTGCCAGCATGCCTAGCTGGTCCGGAAACACCATATATTTT. This sequence encodes CASMPSWSGNTIYF. This chain uses TRBV6-5 with TRBJ1-3; D remains unclear. The CDR3 extends over 14 amino acids. Germline CDR1 is MNHEY and CDR2 is SVGAGI. The V end lost 7 bases, the J end lost 4 bases, and 14 bases lay between the germline ends.

The sample holds one count of this clone. The chain is built from TRBV5-4 and TRBJ2-7; 12 bases map to TRBD2. The germline gives CDR1 SGHNT, CDR2 YYREEE (reference sequence). Losses at the gene ends were 3 bases for V and 0 bases for J; bases not matched to a gene: 4. This CDR3 spans 16 amino acids. CDR3 bases: TGTGCCAGCAGCTCTGGACTAGCGGGGCACTCCTACGAGCAGTACTTC. It translates to CASSSGLAGHSYEQYF.

The chain employs TRBV19 and TRBJ1-1; no definite D call. This CDR3 has 13 residues. V shed 1 base and J shed 1 base, with 4 bases lying between them. Germline loops: CDR1 LNHDA, CDR2 SQIVND (reference sequence). Here the CDR3 DNA reads TGTGCCAGTAGTATAGGAGCGAACACTGAAGCTTTCTTT. This encodes CASSIGANTEAFF.

The chain has TRBV6-5 and TRBJ1-1; D is unresolved. The CDR3 length is 15 residues. Trimming pared 2 bases from V and 1 base from J, leaving 11 bases between. Germline CDR1 is MNHEY and CDR2 is SVGAGI. The DNA for the CDR3 is TGTGCCAGCAGTTACGGGCCAGGAGGGAACACTGAAGCTTTCTTT. Its translation: CASSYGPGGNTEAFF.